This T cell receptor beta chain was identified during a study of blood T cell repertoires in COVID-19. In the study overall: PBMCs, B-cell-depleted T cells, or T cells provided the cDNA or gDNA that made up the material.

Germline V gene sequence: CDR1 SGHTA, CDR2 FQGTGA. Losses at the gene ends were 4 bases for V and 0 bases for J; bases not matched to a gene: 9. This CDR3 has 17 residues. How the authors handled the data: By means of reference gene primer amplification, nucleated cell counts were estimated. Here immunoSEQ multiplex PCR was the method, and the copy in TCRdb shows in-frame clones only, minus some. Clone size and the V and J calls come from that table; the DNA yielded D and trimming. The sample lists 70,000 to 100,000 clones, around 90% occurring once. The sequence was obtained from an elderly woman with active or convalescent COVID-19. The V and J genes are TRBV7-3 and TRBJ2-1; 7 nucleotides match TRBD1. Sequencing input: peripheral blood. As DNA, the CDR3 is TGTGCCAGCAGCTCGAAGCAGGGGGAGAGCTCCTACAATGAGCAGTTCTTC. Protein product: CASSSKQGESSYNEQFF.